The 14 T cell receptor beta chains below were found in one sample sequenced in a study of cytomegalovirus exposure and HLA in healthy donors. With 60 Vbeta and 13 Jbeta primers, the PCR was carried out. Sequencing was performed with immunoSEQ multiplex PCR; in TCRdb, only in-frame clones are kept and a portion is missing. The data contain more than 85,000 clones, roughly 76% of them singletons. The specimen was PBMCs. These receptors were collected from a man in his forties in good health and CMV-seronegative.

The gene calls are TRBV11-2 and TRBJ1-2; tentative D call: TRBD1 (6 bases). Trimming took off 4 bases at V and 4 bases at J, with 16 bases between the two ends. Germline V CDR1 and CDR2: SGHAT, FQNNGV. The CDR3 is 15 residues long. CDR3 sequence: CASSSTGGEGYGYTF. DNA of the CDR3: TGTGCCAGCAGCTCGACAGGCGGTGAGGGCTATGGCTACACCTTC.

The J gene is TRBJ2-7, the V gene TRBV11-3; D may be TRBD1 (7 bases). Trimming pared 0 bases from V and 1 base from J, leaving 16 bases between. CDR3 length: 17 residues. Germline V lookup: CDR1 SGHNT, CDR2 YENEEA. CDR3 DNA sequence: TGTGCCAGCAGCTTAGATAAGGAGGGGGCGACTTCCTACGAGCAGTACTTC. It is translated as CASSLDKEGATSYEQYF.

The CDR3 loop is CASSYGGNEQYF. The CDR3 region has the DNA TGTGCCAGCAGTTACGGAGGGAACGAGCAGTACTTC. The rearrangement links TRBV6-6 to TRBJ2-7; D perhaps matches TRBD2 (6 bases). The CDR3 sequence is 12 residues long. The germline CDR1 and CDR2 sequences are MNHNY and SVGAGI (reference sequence). Trimming took off 2 bases at V and 5 bases at J, with 7 bases between the two ends.

The V call is TRBV7-9, the J call TRBJ1-1; perhaps TRBD1 as D (6 bases). V lost 5 bases and J lost 2, with 12 bases in between. Germline V gene data show CDR1 as SEHNR and CDR2 as FQNEAQ (reference sequence). This CDR3 region has 14 residues. Here the CDR3 reads CASSLRDTNTEAFF. The CDR3 DNA follows: TGTGCCAGCAGCCTCCGGGACACAAACACTGAAGCTTTCTTT.

The chain is built from TRBV4-3 and TRBJ2-1; no clear D. The CDR3 has 14 residues. The germline gives CDR1 LGHNA, CDR2 YSLEER. Trimming shortened V by 4 bases and J by 7 bases, and 14 bases separated the two germline ends. The chain's CDR3 is CASSPPGDSNEQFF. Here the CDR3 DNA reads TGCGCCAGCAGCCCCCCCGGTGATAGTAATGAGCAGTTCTTC.

The rearrangement joins TRBV6-4 to TRBJ2-3; D is ambiguous. V dropped 3 bases and J dropped 0 bases, with 10 bases sitting between them. CDR3 length: 15 amino acids. CDR1 and CDR2 (germline): MRHNA, SNTAGT. CDR3 in DNA: TGTGCCAGCAGTGATTCGGTGACTAGCACAGATACGCAGTATTTT. Its translation is CASSDSVTSTDTQYF.

The chain employs TRBV18 and TRBJ2-1; perhaps TRBD1 as D (5 bases). Trimming left V 3 bases short and J 5 bases short, with 20 bases between. The CDR3 length is 17 residues. Germline CDR1 KGHSH, CDR2 LQKENI. CDR3 sequence: CASSPEVGQGTNNEQFF. The CDR3 nucleotides read TGTGCCAGCTCACCCGAGGTGGGGCAGGGCACTAACAATGAGCAGTTCTTC.

The CDR3 coding sequence is TGTGCCAGCAGCGTTCGGGACAGGAGTTACAATGAGCAGTTCTTC. Residues: CASSVRDRSYNEQFF. The gene calls are TRBV9 and TRBJ2-1, with 8 bases matching TRBD1. Germline-derived CDR1 and CDR2 are SGDLS and YYNGEE. This CDR3 has 15 amino acids. Trimming took 2 bases from V and 4 from J; bases not matched to a gene: 5.

V usage is TRBV4-2 and J usage is TRBJ2-7; tentative D call: TRBD1 (5 bases). The V end was cut by 3 bases, the J end by 2 bases, with 17 bases between. There are 16 residues in the CDR3. CDR1 and CDR2 from the germline V gene are LGHNA and YNFKEQ. The CDR3: CASSHLDQGTTYEQYF. The CDR3 coding sequence is TGTGCCAGCAGCCACCTTGATCAGGGAACAACCTACGAGCAGTACTTC.

The genes are TRBV7-2 and TRBJ1-2; 8 bases agree with TRBD1. Germline lookup yields CDR1 SGHTA and CDR2 FQGNSA. This CDR3 spans 12 amino acids. With V trimmed by 4 bases and J by 14 bases, 9 bases remained unmatched. CDR3 DNA sequence: TGTGCCAGCAGCTCGCAAGGACAGGGCCAGACCTTC. Its protein product is CASSSQGQGQTF.

In this sample, this clone turned up a few times. The V and J genes are TRBV11-2 and TRBJ1-1; D call uncertain. The germline V gene has CDR1 SGHAT and CDR2 FQNNGV. This CDR3 contains 14 residues. V gave up 7 bases and J gave up 2 bases, with 14 bases separating them. The CDR3 is CASTYLGANTEAFF. Written as DNA, the CDR3 is TGTGCCAGCACCTACTTGGGCGCAAACACTGAAGCTTTCTTT.

V is TRBV27 and J is TRBJ1-1, with a weak D call TRBD1 (5 bases). CDR3 length equals 17 residues. V dropped 4 bases and J dropped 0 bases, with 18 bases sitting between them. Germline V gene sequence: CDR1 MNHEY, CDR2 SMNVEV (reference sequence). The CDR3, as DNA: TGTGCCAGCAGTTCCCGGGGGTGGGCCAGACTGAACACTGAAGCTTTCTTT. It codes for CASSSRGWARLNTEAFF.

The chain is built from TRBV11-2 and TRBJ1-5, with a tentative D call TRBD1 (5 bases). CDR1 and CDR2 from the germline V gene are SGHAT and FQNNGV. The V and J ends lost 5 bases and 0 bases respectively, with 8 bases between them. The CDR3 has 14 amino acids. This CDR3 is CASSKGYSNQPQHF. In DNA form, the CDR3 reads TGTGCCAGCAGCAAGGGGTATAGCAATCAGCCCCAGCATTTT.

Note on this clone: Other DNA sequences in this specimen translate into the identical CDR3. V and J are TRBV28 and TRBJ1-2; no firm D call. Between the trimmed V and J ends, which lost 2 bases and 2 bases, there was a span of 6 bases. CDR1 is MDHEN and CDR2 is SYDVKM in the germline V gene. The CDR3 runs to 13 residues. CDR3 in DNA: TGTGCCAGCAGTTTAGGCCAGAACTATGGCTACACCTTC. Translated: CASSLGQNYGYTF.